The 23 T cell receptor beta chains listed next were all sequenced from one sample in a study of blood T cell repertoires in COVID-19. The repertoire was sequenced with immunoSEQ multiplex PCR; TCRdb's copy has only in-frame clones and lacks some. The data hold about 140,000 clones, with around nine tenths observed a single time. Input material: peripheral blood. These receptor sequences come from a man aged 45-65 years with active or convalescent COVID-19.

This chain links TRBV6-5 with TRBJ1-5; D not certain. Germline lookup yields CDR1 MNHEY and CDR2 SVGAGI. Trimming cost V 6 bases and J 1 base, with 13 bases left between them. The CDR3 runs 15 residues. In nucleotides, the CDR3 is TGTGCCAGCAGCCACGGCGGGGTAAGCAATCAGCCCCAGCATTTT. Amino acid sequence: CASSHGGVSNQPQHF.

This CDR3 reads CAIGAQTSTYEQYF. The CDR3 DNA reads as TGTGCCATCGGGGCCCAGACTAGCACCTACGAGCAGTACTTC. The chain couples TRBV10-3 to TRBJ2-7, with 7 bases fitting TRBD2. The CDR3 has 14 residues. The germline gives CDR1 ENHRY, CDR2 SYGVKD. Losses at the gene ends were 8 bases for V and 2 bases for J; bases not matched to a gene: 9.

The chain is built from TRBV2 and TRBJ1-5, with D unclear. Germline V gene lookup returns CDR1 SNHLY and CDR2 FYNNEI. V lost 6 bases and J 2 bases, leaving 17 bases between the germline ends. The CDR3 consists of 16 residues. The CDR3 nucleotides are TGTGCCAGCAGCCTCGGGCCGGGAGGAGGCAATCAGCCCCAGCATTTT. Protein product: CASSLGPGGGNQPQHF.

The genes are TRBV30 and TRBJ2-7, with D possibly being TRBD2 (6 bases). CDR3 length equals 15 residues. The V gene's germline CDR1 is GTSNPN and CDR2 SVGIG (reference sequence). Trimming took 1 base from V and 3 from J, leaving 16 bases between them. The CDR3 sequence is CAWSDRDFENYEQYF. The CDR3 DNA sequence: TGTGCCTGGAGTGACCGGGACTTCGAAAACTACGAGCAGTACTTC.

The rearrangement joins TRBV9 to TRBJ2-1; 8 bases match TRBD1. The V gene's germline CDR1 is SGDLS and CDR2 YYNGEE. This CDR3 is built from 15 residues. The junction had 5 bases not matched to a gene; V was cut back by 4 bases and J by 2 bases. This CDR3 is CASSPGQGAYNEQFF. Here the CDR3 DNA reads TGTGCCAGCAGCCCAGGACAGGGCGCCTACAATGAGCAGTTCTTC.

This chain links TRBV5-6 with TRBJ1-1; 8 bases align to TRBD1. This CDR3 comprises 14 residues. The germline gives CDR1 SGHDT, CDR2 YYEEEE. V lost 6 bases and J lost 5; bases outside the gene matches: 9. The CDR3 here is CASNKGNRGTEAFF. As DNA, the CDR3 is TGTGCCAGCAACAAGGGGAACAGGGGGACTGAAGCTTTCTTT.

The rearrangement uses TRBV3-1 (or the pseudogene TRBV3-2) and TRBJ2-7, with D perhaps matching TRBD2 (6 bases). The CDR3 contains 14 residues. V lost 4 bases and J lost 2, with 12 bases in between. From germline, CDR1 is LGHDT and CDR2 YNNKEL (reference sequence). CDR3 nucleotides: TGTGCCAGCAGCCGGGACTTCACAGCCTACGAGCAGTACTTC. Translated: CASSRDFTAYEQYF.

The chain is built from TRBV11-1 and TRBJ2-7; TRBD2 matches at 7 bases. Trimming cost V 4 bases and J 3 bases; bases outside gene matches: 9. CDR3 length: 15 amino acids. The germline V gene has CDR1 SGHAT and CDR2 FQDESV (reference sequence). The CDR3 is CASSSTAGKLYEQYF. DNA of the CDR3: TGTGCCAGCAGCTCCACAGCGGGGAAGCTCTACGAGCAGTACTTC. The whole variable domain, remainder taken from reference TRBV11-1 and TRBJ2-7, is EAEVAQSPRYKITEKSQAVAFWCDPISGHATLYWYRQILGQGPELLVQFQDESVVDDSQLPKDRFSAERLKGVDSTLKIQPAELGDSAMYLCASSSTAGKLYEQYFGPGTRLTVT.

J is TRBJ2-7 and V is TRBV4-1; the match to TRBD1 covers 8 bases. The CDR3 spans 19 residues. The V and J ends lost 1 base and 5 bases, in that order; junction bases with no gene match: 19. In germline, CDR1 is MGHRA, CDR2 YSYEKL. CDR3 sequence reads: CASSQVTPKTGVGIHEQYF. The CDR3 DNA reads TGCGCCAGCAGCCAAGTTACCCCTAAGACAGGGGTGGGGATCCACGAGCAGTACTTC.

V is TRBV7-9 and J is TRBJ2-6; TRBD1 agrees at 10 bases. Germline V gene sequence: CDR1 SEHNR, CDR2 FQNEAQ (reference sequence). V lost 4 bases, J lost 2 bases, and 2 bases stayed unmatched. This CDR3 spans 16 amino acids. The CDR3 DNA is TGTGCCAGCAGCTCGACAGGGGGCGCTGGGGCCAACGTCCTGACTTTC. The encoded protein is CASSSTGGAGANVLTF.

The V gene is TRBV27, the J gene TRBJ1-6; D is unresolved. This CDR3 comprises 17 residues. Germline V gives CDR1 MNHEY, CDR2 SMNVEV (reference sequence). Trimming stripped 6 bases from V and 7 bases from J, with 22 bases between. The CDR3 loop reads CASRLSWNGKGNSPLHF. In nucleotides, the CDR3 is TGTGCCAGCAGGCTTAGTTGGAACGGGAAGGGCAATTCACCCCTCCACTTT.

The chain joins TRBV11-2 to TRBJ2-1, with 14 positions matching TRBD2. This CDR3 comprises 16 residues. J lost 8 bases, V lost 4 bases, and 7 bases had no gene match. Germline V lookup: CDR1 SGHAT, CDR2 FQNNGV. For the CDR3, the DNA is TGTGCCAGCAGCTCTTCCGGGACTAGCGGGAGTGATGAGCAGTTCTTC. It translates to CASSSSGTSGSDEQFF.

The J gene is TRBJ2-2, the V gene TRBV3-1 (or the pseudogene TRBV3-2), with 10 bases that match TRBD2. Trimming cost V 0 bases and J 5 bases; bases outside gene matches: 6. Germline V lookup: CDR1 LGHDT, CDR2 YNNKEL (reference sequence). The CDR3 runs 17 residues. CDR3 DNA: TGTGCCAGCAGCCAAGATACGCTAGCGGGAGTTACCGGGGAGCTGTTTTTT. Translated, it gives CASSQDTLAGVTGELFF.

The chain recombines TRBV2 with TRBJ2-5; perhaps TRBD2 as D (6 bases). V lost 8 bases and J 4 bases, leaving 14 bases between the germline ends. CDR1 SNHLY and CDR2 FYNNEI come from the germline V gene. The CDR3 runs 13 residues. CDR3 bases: TGTGCCAGCCTCAGGGACTCCGGAGAGACCCAGTACTTC. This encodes CASLRDSGETQYF.

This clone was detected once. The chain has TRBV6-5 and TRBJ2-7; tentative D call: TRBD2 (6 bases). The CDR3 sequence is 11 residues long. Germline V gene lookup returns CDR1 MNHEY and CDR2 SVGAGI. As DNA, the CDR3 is TGTGTGGCGGGGCCGAGGTACGAGCAGTACTTC. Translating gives CVAGPRYEQYF.

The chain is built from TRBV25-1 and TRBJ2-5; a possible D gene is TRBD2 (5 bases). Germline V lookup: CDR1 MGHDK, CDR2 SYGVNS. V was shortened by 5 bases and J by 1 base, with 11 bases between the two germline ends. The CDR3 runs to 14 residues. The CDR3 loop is CASSLEGGQETQYF. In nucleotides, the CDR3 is TGTGCCAGCAGTCTTGAGGGTGGCCAAGAGACCCAGTACTTC.

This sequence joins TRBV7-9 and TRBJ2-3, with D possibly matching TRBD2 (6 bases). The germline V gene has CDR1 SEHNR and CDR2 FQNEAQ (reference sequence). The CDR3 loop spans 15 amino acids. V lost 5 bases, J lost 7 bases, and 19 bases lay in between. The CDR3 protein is CASSNRDSAGYTQYF. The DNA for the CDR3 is TGTGCCAGCAGCAATCGGGACTCGGCGGGGTATACGCAGTATTTT.

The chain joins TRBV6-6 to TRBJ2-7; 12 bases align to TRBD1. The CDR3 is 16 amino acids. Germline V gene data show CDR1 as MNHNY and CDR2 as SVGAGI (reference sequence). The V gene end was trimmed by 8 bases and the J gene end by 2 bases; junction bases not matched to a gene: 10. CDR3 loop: CASLPGQGAKAYEQYF. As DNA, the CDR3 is TGTGCCAGCCTACCGGGACAGGGGGCGAAAGCCTACGAGCAGTACTTC.

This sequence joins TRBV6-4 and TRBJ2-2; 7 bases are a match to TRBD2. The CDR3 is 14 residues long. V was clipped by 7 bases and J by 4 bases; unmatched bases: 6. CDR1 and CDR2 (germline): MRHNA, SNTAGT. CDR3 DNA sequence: TGTGCCAGCAAGAGGTTAGCGGGCACCGGGGAGCTGTTTTTT. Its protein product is CASKRLAGTGELFF.

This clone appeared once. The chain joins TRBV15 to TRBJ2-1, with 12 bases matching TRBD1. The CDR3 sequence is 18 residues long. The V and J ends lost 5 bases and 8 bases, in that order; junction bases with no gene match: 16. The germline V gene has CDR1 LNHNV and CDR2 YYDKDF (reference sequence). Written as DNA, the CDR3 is TGTGCCACCAGCGATCGGGACAGGGGGCTATTAACGATCGATGAGCAGTTCTTC. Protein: CATSDRDRGLLTIDEQFF. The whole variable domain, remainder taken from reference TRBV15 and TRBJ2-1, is DAMVIQNPRYQVTQFGKPVTLSCSQTLNHNVMYWYQQKSSQAPKLLFHYYDKDFNNEADTPDNFQSRRPNTSFCFLDIRSPGLGDTAMYLCATSDRDRGLLTIDEQFFGPGTRLTVL.

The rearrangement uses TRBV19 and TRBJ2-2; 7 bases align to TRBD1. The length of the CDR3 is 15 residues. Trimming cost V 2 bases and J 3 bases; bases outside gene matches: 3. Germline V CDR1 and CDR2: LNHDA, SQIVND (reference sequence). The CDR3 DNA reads TGTGCCAGTAGTATACGGGGACAGTACACCGGGGAGCTGTTTTTT. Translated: CASSIRGQYTGELFF.

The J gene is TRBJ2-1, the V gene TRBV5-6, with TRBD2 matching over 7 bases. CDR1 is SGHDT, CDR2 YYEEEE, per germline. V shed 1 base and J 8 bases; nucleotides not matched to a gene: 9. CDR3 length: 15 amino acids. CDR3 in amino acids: CASSLTSGLIYEQFF. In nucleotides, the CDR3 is TGTGCCAGCAGCTTGACCTCGGGACTAATCTATGAGCAGTTCTTC.

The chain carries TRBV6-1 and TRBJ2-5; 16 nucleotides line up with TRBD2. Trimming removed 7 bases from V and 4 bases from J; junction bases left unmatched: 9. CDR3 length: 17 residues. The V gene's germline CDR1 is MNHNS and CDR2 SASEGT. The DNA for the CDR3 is TGTGCCAGCATTGAGGGGACTAGCGGGAGGGTCGGAGAGACCCAGTACTTC. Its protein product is CASIEGTSGRVGETQYF.